The TCR beta chain under discussion was sequenced for a study of cytomegalovirus exposure and HLA in healthy donors. Broader study findings: Analysis performed later showed TCR beta chains linked to HLA being more clonally expanded than equally common others. Donors were assumed by presence/absence analyses to have roughly uniform sequencing depth.

About this clone: Its antigen is as yet unknown.

13 Jbeta primers and 60 Vbeta primers were used for the PCR. Sequenced by immunoSEQ multiplex PCR; TCRdb stores in-frame clones only, minus some. The listing records 55,000 to 70,000 clones. Germline V gives CDR1 MNHEY, CDR2 SVGAGI. V dropped 6 bases and J dropped 9; count of bases not matched to a gene: 10. The CDR3 consists of 13 residues. The specimen was PBMCs. This TCR came from a female donor in good health and CMV-seropositive. The chain carries TRBV6-5 and TRBJ1-2; 7 positions match TRBD1. The CDR3, as DNA: TGTGCCAGCAGAGCCCCCGGGACAGATCGCTACACCTTC. Translation: CASRAPGTDRYTF.